The present T cell receptor (beta chain) was sequenced within a study of T cells after yellow fever vaccination. Study-wide findings and caveats: Contaminating bulk clonotypes could be abundant in FACS-sorted repertoires. In post-booster samples, most primary-vaccination clones reappeared (approximately 95% CD4, 88% CD8). A limited proportion of clonotypes was detected within both the CD4 and CD8 compartments.

Trimming took 6 bases from V and 3 from J; bases not matched to a gene: 6. The CDR3 is 14 amino acids. The germline gives CDR1 MRHNA, CDR2 SNTAGT. This clonotype was observed a handful of times. The antigen remains unidentified. Making TCR cDNA involved 5'RACE template switching, which added UMIs and a universal primer site. TCRdb called the 5' RACE reads again in MiXCR, with one record for every CDR3 protein. The sample contains some 420,000 distinct CDR3 sequences, roughly a sixth of which appear only once. Source: PBMCs, taken before the yellow fever booster vaccination. The clonotype comes from a man aged 18 to 35 who received the YFV17D yellow fever vaccine. The J gene is TRBJ1-1, the V gene TRBV6-4; 8 bases are a match to TRBD1. The CDR3 reads CASSRQGLDTEAFF. In DNA form, the CDR3 reads TGTGCCAGCAGCCGACAGGGGCTGGACACTGAAGCTTTCTTT.